This section outlines one T cell receptor beta chain sequence together with its context. What it recognizes is unknown. Libraries were prepared by immunoSEQ multiplex PCR; TCRdb keeps only in-frame clonotypes and omits some of them. The sample holds over 400,000 clones, about 88% seen once. The data belong to a study of Ad26.COV2.S vaccination and SARS-CoV-2 variants. Whole-study context: Intramuscular Ad26.COV2.S at 5x10^10 or 1x10^11 viral particles.

Treatment of the sample: 15 to 20 received Ad26.COV2.S at low or high dose, single or two shots; about five received placebo; per-sample allocation not given. Day 63 after the first injection of vaccine or placebo was the sampling time. The CDR3 extends over 15 amino acids. Germline loops: CDR1 MNHEY, CDR2 SVGAGI. With 0 bases removed from V and 0 bases from J, the gap between germline ends came to 6 bases. Whole-study findings and limits: Vaccine recipients and placebo recipients showed similar non-spike TCR breadth. Vaccine recipients surpassed placebo recipients in spike-specific TCR breadth.

The sequence derives from a person aged 18 to 65 who received the Ad26.COV2.S COVID-19 vaccine or a placebo. The material was peripheral blood, obtained in a trial of Ad26.COV2.S vaccine versus placebo. The chain links TRBV6-5 to TRBJ2-4, with D unclear. Here the CDR3 reads CASSYSTIAKNIQYF. The DNA of the CDR3 is TGTGCCAGCAGTTACTCAACAATAGCCAAAAACATTCAGTACTTC.